These 12 T cell receptor beta chains came from one sample sequenced in a study of CD8 T cells in Susac syndrome. Reverse transcription of roughly 0.5 to 1 ug RNA used random hexamers. TCRdb re-derived calls from the immunoSEQ multiplex PCR reads in MiXCR, one entry per CDR3 protein. The sample lists more than 200,000 distinct CDR3 sequences; around 93% were seen once. Sequenced sample: CD4+ T cells from PBMCs. These receptors originate from a human donor with multiple sclerosis.

The rearrangement joins TRBV11-2 to TRBJ2-1, with 11 bases matching TRBD1. CDR1 and CDR2 (germline): SGHAT, FQNNGV. This CDR3 has 18 amino acids. V dropped 5 bases and J dropped 4; count of bases not matched to a gene: 13. The CDR3 loop is CASSPIRGRDRGYNEQFF. The DNA for the CDR3 is TGTGCCAGCAGCCCAATAAGGGGTAGGGACAGGGGGTACAATGAGCAGTTCTTC.

The chain recombines TRBV27 with TRBJ1-1, with 9 bases that match TRBD1. The CDR3 runs 14 residues. With 6 bases clipped from V and 4 bases from J, the junction kept 6 bases outside the gene matches. Germline V CDR1 and CDR2: MNHEY, SMNVEV (reference sequence). The CDR3 loop is CASSRDRVGTEAFF. CDR3 sequence (DNA): TGTGCCAGCAGCCGGGACAGGGTTGGCACTGAAGCTTTCTTT.

The chain has TRBV12-3 or TRBV12-4 and TRBJ2-4; 9 bases are a match to TRBD2. With 8 bases clipped from V and 6 bases from J, the junction kept 11 bases outside the gene matches. The CDR3 loop spans 15 amino acids. Here the CDR3 DNA reads TGTGCCAGCTGTCCTCGCGGGGGGGCCTCAAACATTCAGTACTTC. This gives the protein CASCPRGGASNIQYF.

This clonotype was seen just once. The genes are TRBV4-1 and TRBJ2-3; 10 bases map to TRBD2. Germline V gives CDR1 MGHRA, CDR2 YSYEKL. The length of the CDR3 is 17 residues. The V segment lost 1 base and the J segment 5 bases; nucleotides outside the gene matches: 9. The CDR3 DNA sequence: TGCGCCAGCAGCCAAGCCAGCGGGAGGGCCTGGGGAGATACGCAGTATTTT. Translated: CASSQASGRAWGDTQYF.

The chain has TRBV5-4 and TRBJ1-1; a weak D match, TRBD1 (6 bases). V lost 2 bases, J lost 1 base, and 12 bases lay in between. In germline, CDR1 is SGHNT, CDR2 YYREEE (reference sequence). The CDR3 is 15 residues long. DNA of the CDR3: TGTGCCAGCAGCTTAGCCCTAGGGGGGAACACTGAAGCTTTCTTT. Translating it yields CASSLALGGNTEAFF. Full variable domain (missing parts from reference TRBV5-4 and TRBJ1-1): ETGVTQSPTHLIKTRGQQVTLRCSSQSGHNTVSWYQQALGQGPQFIFQYYREEENGRGNFPPRFSGLQFPNYSSELNVNALELDDSALYLCASSLALGGNTEAFFGQGTRLTVV.

The chain combines TRBV29-1 with TRBJ2-1, with 8 bases identical to TRBD2. This CDR3 comprises 13 residues. J lost 2 bases, V lost 3 bases, and 0 bases had no gene match. Germline V gene sequence: CDR1 SQVTM, CDR2 ANQGSEA. The CDR3: CSVDGGAYNEQFF. In DNA, the CDR3 is TGCAGCGTTGACGGGGGGGCCTACAATGAGCAGTTCTTC.

V and J are TRBV5-1 and TRBJ1-2; tentatively, D is TRBD1 (6 bases). CDR3 length equals 16 residues. Germline CDR1 SGHRS, CDR2 YFSETQ. V shed 4 bases and J shed 7 bases, with 23 bases lying between them. CDR3 nucleotides: TGCGCCAGCAGCCCCACCGATGCGCAGGGGTTTGGTGGCTACACCTTC. It is translated as CASSPTDAQGFGGYTF. Looking up the rest from reference TRBV5-1 and TRBJ1-2 gives the full variable domain: KAGVTQTPRYLIKTRGQQVTLSCSPISGHRSVSWYQQTPGQGLQFLFEYFSETQRNKGNFPGRFSGRQFSNSRSEMNVSTLELGDSALYLCASSPTDAQGFGGYTFGSGTRLTVV.

This chain connects TRBV20-1 to TRBJ1-5; D gene ambiguous. The CDR3 has 12 residues. Looked up from germline, CDR1 is DFQATT and CDR2 is SNEGSKA (reference sequence). Trimming stripped 5 bases from V and 3 bases from J, with 8 bases between. CDR3 residues: CSASRANQPQHF. The CDR3 region has the DNA TGCAGTGCTTCACGCGCCAATCAGCCCCAGCATTTT.

The chain joins TRBV4-1 to TRBJ2-5; D assignment may be TRBD1 or TRBD2 (6 bases each). This CDR3 has 16 amino acids. Trimming cost V 3 bases and J 9 bases, with 23 bases left between them. The V gene's germline CDR1 is MGHRA and CDR2 YSYEKL. The chain's CDR3 is CASSHPSSGAKVSQYF. CDR3 nucleotide sequence: TGCGCCAGCAGCCACCCCTCTTCGGGGGCTAAAGTGTCCCAGTACTTC.

This chain joins TRBV6-6 and TRBJ2-3, with 13 bases identical to TRBD2. Trimming removed 6 bases from V and 6 bases from J; junction bases left unmatched: 3. CDR1 is MNHNY and CDR2 is SVGAGI in the germline V gene (reference sequence). The CDR3 has 14 residues. This CDR3 reads CASSLTSGRDTQYF. The DNA for the CDR3 is TGTGCCAGCAGCCTGACTAGCGGGAGGGATACGCAGTATTTT.

The chain has TRBV10-3 and TRBJ2-2, with D maybe TRBD1 (5 bases). V was shortened by 1 base and J by 7 bases, with 13 bases between the two germline ends. The CDR3 is 15 amino acids. Germline CDR1 and CDR2: ENHRY and SYGVKD. The DNA of the CDR3 is TGTGCCATCAGTGAGTGGCCGCAGGGCGGCGGGGAGCTGTTTTTT. This encodes CAISEWPQGGGELFF.

The rearrangement links TRBV19 to TRBJ2-2, with D unresolved. Between the trimmed V and J ends, which lost 5 bases and 0 bases, there was a span of 7 bases. This CDR3 contains 14 residues. Looked up from germline, CDR1 is LNHDA and CDR2 is SQIVND (reference sequence). In nucleotides, the CDR3 is TGTGCCAGTAGTTTCCGCGCGAACACCGGGGAGCTGTTTTTT. This gives the protein CASSFRANTGELFF.